The entry that follows covers one TCR beta chain sequence. The sample comes from a study of shared clonotypes between healthy human individuals. Genomic DNA came from around 100 million PBMCs in unsorted samples. The V segment lost 5 bases and the J segment 2 bases; nucleotides outside the gene matches: 9. Germline CDR1 reads SGHAT; CDR2 reads FQNNGV. The CDR3 is 15 amino acids. Only in-frame clones appear in the TCRdb table, and some are missing; sequencing was by immunoSEQ multiplex PCR. The table lists 490,000 or so clones, less than 80% of them singletons, with 10% to 15% in the top ten. This TCR derives from a woman in her forties in good health. Some clones in this sample may be carry-over from other donors' samples. Input material: PBMCs. The chain is built from TRBV11-2 and TRBJ2-7; 7 nucleotides agree with TRBD2. The CDR3 region is CASSPGGGTTYEQYF. The DNA of the CDR3 is TGTGCCAGCAGCCCCGGGGGAGGGACCACCTACGAGCAGTACTTC.